This TCR beta chain was identified in a study of T-cell reconstitution after alpha-beta-depleted transplantation in children (dated by TCRdb to between 2015 and 2016). At the level of the whole study: Using TCR repertoire profiling, the study followed T-cell immune reconstitution in a quantitative way in children after TCRalphabeta/CD19-depleted allogeneic hematopoietic cell transplantation. The study at large found these results: Over the following months the frequencies of hyperexpanded clones went down, and after one year T-cell counts and TCRbeta diversity were mostly credited to newly produced T cells. The apparently early recovery of alphabetaT-cell counts about two months after transplant reportedly depended on only several hundred rapidly expanded clones that came from non-depleted graft cells. The high TCRbeta diversity at day 60 in some patients was ascribed to recipient T cells and intrathymic progenitors that had survived conditioning.

The treatment or condition label on this specimen signifies: allogeneic hematopoietic cell transplantation with graft depleted of TCRalphabeta T cells and CD19 B cells. TCRalphabeta/CD19-depleted allogeneic hematopoietic cell grafts were given to the transplant recipients, all of whom were children. The protocol used for the library was PCR. The sequencer listed for this sample is Illumina HiSeq 2500. To normalize quantification of the TCRbeta repertoire, the TCR libraries were built with molecular barcoding that relied on unique molecular identifiers. TCRdb itself trimmed the public reads at Q25 with fastp, ran MiXCR and retained productive beta chains. Duplicate CDR3 protein sequences are folded into a single record with the most common DNA and genes. The sample table lists some 350,000 distinct CDR3 sequences, about a sixth of them with a count of one. About 41% of the sample rests with the top ten.

From the germline V gene, CDR1 is MDHEN and CDR2 is SYDVKM. The CDR3, cysteine through phenylalanine, is 15 amino acids long. Only the CDR3 region is kept as DNA, spanning 45 bases read in frame from base 1. The trim is 5 bases for V and 3 bases for J, with a gap of 14 bases between the germline ends. On this clonotype itself: Its specific antigen is unknown. No much larger clonotype is one base removed from it; base qualities were not supplied.

The input for sequencing was PBMCs, mostly from graft donor cells, taken 360 days after TCRalphabeta/CD19-depleted stem cell transplant. The sequence was obtained from a male patient between 2 and 15 years old who had a stem cell transplant for acute lymphoblastic leukemia, so the T cells may come from the graft donor. This receptor chain uses TRBV28 and TRBJ1-5, and the D gene may be TRBD1, 6 bases matching. The nucleotide sequence is TGTGCCAGCAGTAACAGGGTAACGAACAATCAGCCCCAGCATTTT. Its translation reads: CASSNRVTNNQPQHF. The full variable domain, completed from the reference TRBV28 and TRBJ1-5 proteins outside the CDR3, reads DVKVTQSSRYLVKRTGEKVFLECVQDMDHENMFWYRQDPGLGLRLIYFSYDVKMKEKGDIPEGYSVSREKKERFSLILESASTNQTSMYLCASSNRVTNNQPQHFGDGTRLSIL.